One and the same sample provided the 27 T cell receptor beta chains below, sequenced in a study of regulatory T cells in long-lasting Graves disease. The sample's time point: persistent/refractory GD, antithyroid drugs over 5 years with positive TRAb. RNA isolated from PBMCs was used to make the TCR library. Arm-PCR of CDR3 regions and iRepertoire HTBI primers were the basis on which TCR beta libraries were built. A single record per CDR3 protein comes from TCRdb applying MiXCR to the multiplex PCR reads. This sample has under 450,000 distinct CDR3 sequences, with 23% found just once. The sample consisted of peripheral blood mononuclear cells (PBMCs), taken when the disease was refractory, from a patient treated with antithyroid drugs. The source of these receptors is a female donor with Graves disease.

This clonotype is a singleton in its sample. The V and J genes are TRBV4-2 and TRBJ1-2; 7 bases map to TRBD1. The CDR3 spans 16 residues. With 1 base clipped from V and 5 bases from J, the junction kept 10 bases outside the gene matches. CDR1 and CDR2 (germline): LGHNA, YNFKEQ. CDR3 protein: CASSQGIRDRAYGYTF. CDR3 DNA: TGTGCCAGCAGCCAAGGGATCCGGGACAGAGCTTATGGCTACACCTTC.

This rearrangement joins TRBV29-1 to TRBJ2-7; D ambiguous. V lost 6 bases, J lost 3 bases, and 12 bases lay in between. There are 12 residues in the CDR3. Germline V gene sequence: CDR1 SQVTM, CDR2 ANQGSEA. CDR3 protein: CSVWFSGYEQYF. CDR3 DNA: TGCAGCGTCTGGTTTTCGGGCTACGAGCAGTACTTC.

This clonotype has a count of ten or more. The chain's CDR3 is CSAIDSSNQPQHF. Here the CDR3 DNA reads TGCAGTGCTATTGACAGCAGCAATCAGCCCCAGCATTTT. The rearrangement uses TRBV20-1 and TRBJ1-5; TRBD1 might be the D (5 bases). The CDR3 is 13 amino acids. Germline CDR1 is DFQATT and CDR2 is SNEGSKA (reference sequence). With 4 bases removed from V and 1 base from J, the gap between germline ends came to 8 bases.

V is TRBV7-8 and J is TRBJ2-7, with TRBD2 matching over 8 bases. The CDR3 is made up of 15 amino acids. The V gene's germline CDR1 is SGHVS and CDR2 FQNEAQ. Trimming cost V 4 bases and J 1 base; bases outside gene matches: 6. CDR3 protein: CASSSIAGLSYEQYF. CDR3 nucleotide sequence: TGTGCCAGCAGCTCAATAGCGGGACTTTCCTACGAGCAGTACTTC. Drawing the rest from reference TRBV7-8 and TRBJ2-7, the complete variable domain is GAGVSQSPRYKVAKRGQDVALRCDPISGHVSLFWYQQALGQGPEFLTYFQNEAQLDKSGLPSDRFFAERPEGSVSTLKIQRTQQEDSAVYLCASSSIAGLSYEQYFGPGTRLTVT.

V and J are TRBV28 and TRBJ2-5; TRBD1 aligns across 12 bases. V was pared by 5 bases and J by 5 bases, with 9 bases of the junction left unmatched. The CDR3 contains 16 residues. The germline CDR1 and CDR2 sequences are MDHEN and SYDVKM. This CDR3 reads CASSDPGTGGYETQYF. In DNA form, the CDR3 reads TGTGCCAGCAGTGATCCCGGGACAGGGGGCTACGAGACCCAGTACTTC.

This clonotype was counted only a few times. The rearrangement uses TRBV5-1 and TRBJ1-1; D is perhaps TRBD1 (6 bases). Between the trimmed V and J ends, which lost 4 bases and 10 bases, there was a span of 23 bases. The CDR3 runs 15 residues. Germline V gives CDR1 SGHRS, CDR2 YFSETQ. The CDR3 reads CASSPRAGGLDGAFF. In DNA form, the CDR3 reads TGCGCCAGCAGCCCGAGGGCCGGGGGCTTAGATGGAGCTTTCTTT.

The table lists this clonotype with many counts. The chain recombines TRBV28 with TRBJ1-5; D is ambiguous. V lost 3 bases, J lost 9 bases, and 18 bases lay in between. The CDR3 runs to 15 residues. Germline V gives CDR1 MDHEN, CDR2 SYDVKM. CDR3 residues: CASSLEGGLIWPQHF. CDR3 DNA: TGTGCCAGCAGTTTGGAGGGAGGGTTAATTTGGCCCCAGCATTTT.

The chain couples TRBV5-1 to TRBJ2-5; D gene unclear. The germline V gene encodes CDR1 SGHRS and CDR2 YFSETQ. V shed 2 bases and J shed 0 bases, with 11 bases lying between them. The CDR3 has 15 amino acids. CDR3 region: CASSLEWSDQETQYF. DNA of the CDR3: TGCGCCAGCAGCTTAGAATGGTCAGACCAAGAGACCCAGTACTTC.

This clonotype was seen at least ten times. The V call is TRBV12-3 or TRBV12-4, the J call TRBJ1-1; 7 bases align to TRBD1. The V and J ends lost 4 bases and 1 base, in that order; junction bases with no gene match: 3. There are 14 residues in the CDR3. The CDR3 DNA sequence: TGTGCCAGCAGTTCCCAGGGGGGGAACACTGAAGCTTTCTTT. Its translation is CASSSQGGNTEAFF.

Notes on this clonotype: A much more abundant neighbour one base away suggests this may be a read error. This chain connects TRBV30 to TRBJ1-2; 7 nucleotides line up with TRBD1. This CDR3 has 12 residues. The junction had 7 bases not matched to a gene; V was cut back by 5 bases and J by 7 bases. Germline CDR1 GTSNPN, CDR2 SVGIG (reference sequence). CDR3 nucleotide sequence: TGTGCCTGGTCTAGGGGGACAGCTGGCTACACCTTC. Its protein is CAWSRGTAGYTF.

This clonotype was seen a handful of times. The genes are TRBV7-2 and TRBJ2-3; D is perhaps TRBD1 (6 bases). There are 14 residues in the CDR3. The germline CDR1 and CDR2 sequences are SGHTA and FQGNSA. As DNA, the CDR3 is TGTGCAGGGGGTAGGGGCAGCCACACAGATACGCAGTATTTT. Translation: CAGGRGSHTDTQYF.

The gene calls are TRBV5-6 and TRBJ2-5; D unclear. Deletions cut 0 bases from V and 0 bases from J, with 15 bases between. Germline CDR1 is SGHDT and CDR2 is YYEEEE. This CDR3 has 17 residues. In DNA form, the CDR3 reads TGTGCCAGCAGCTTGGTGACGGCAGAGAAGTACCAAGAGACCCAGTACTTC. Translation gives CASSLVTAEKYQETQYF.

The genes are TRBV5-1 and TRBJ1-1; a possible D gene is TRBD1 (6 bases). V was cut by 4 bases and J by 1 base, with 14 bases left in between. The CDR3 is made up of 15 amino acids. Germline-derived CDR1 and CDR2 are SGHRS and YFSETQ. The DNA for the CDR3 is TGCGCCAGCAGCCCTGGGGACAAGGGGAACACTGAAGCTTTCTTT. It yields the protein CASSPGDKGNTEAFF.

The sample holds many counts of this clonotype. The chain recombines TRBV30 with TRBJ1-5; TRBD1 might be the D (6 bases). V lost 3 bases and J lost 6, with 15 bases in between. The CDR3 covers 14 residues. Germline CDR1 reads GTSNPN; CDR2 reads SVGIG (reference sequence). The CDR3 region is CAWSDPTGSQPQHF. The CDR3 DNA sequence: TGTGCCTGGAGCGACCCTACAGGGTCTCAGCCCCAGCATTTT. Filled out from reference TRBV30 and TRBJ1-5, the complete variable domain reads SQTIHQWPATLVQPVGSPLSLECTVEGTSNPNLYWYRQAAGRGLQLLFYSVGIGQISSEVPQNLSASRPQDRQFILSSKKLLLSDSGFYLCAWSDPTGSQPQHFGDGTRLSIL.

A note on this clonotype: A much larger clone lies a single base off, so this may be a read error. The J gene is TRBJ1-2, the V gene TRBV18; D gene unclear. Per germline, CDR1 KGHSH and CDR2 LQKENI. CDR3 size: 13 residues. CDR3 in DNA: TGTACCAGCTCACCACGGGAATTCTATGGCTACACCTTC. Amino acid sequence: CTSSPREFYGYTF.

This clonotype was observed a few times. The chain carries TRBV28 and TRBJ2-7; D unresolved. Germline loops: CDR1 MDHEN, CDR2 SYDVKM. The V end was cut by 3 bases, the J end by 4 bases, with 7 bases between. This CDR3 has 12 amino acids. CDR3: CASSFPEYEQYF. The CDR3 DNA reads TGTGCCAGCAGTTTCCCAGAATACGAGCAGTACTTC.

The chain joins TRBV7-2 to TRBJ2-7; 12 bases map to TRBD1. CDR3 length equals 16 residues. Germline values: CDR1 SGHTA, CDR2 FQGNSA. V shed 5 bases and J 6 bases; nucleotides not matched to a gene: 11. The CDR3 DNA reads as TGTGCCAGCAGCCGCATACCGGGACAGGGGGCTCCCGAGCAGTACTTC. Translating it yields CASSRIPGQGAPEQYF.

In this sample, this clonotype turned up many times. The chain couples TRBV29-1 to TRBJ2-4, with TRBD2 identical over 14 bases. The J segment lost 8 bases and the V segment lost 6 bases, leaving 12 bases of the junction unmatched. Germline values: CDR1 SQVTM, CDR2 ANQGSEA. This CDR3 contains 16 residues. This chain's CDR3 is CSVEPGLAGVRYIQYF. The DNA for the CDR3 is TGCAGCGTAGAACCGGGACTAGCGGGAGTTAGGTACATTCAGTACTTC.

The chain has TRBV11-2 and TRBJ1-1, with D possibly matching TRBD1 (6 bases). The CDR3 contains 14 residues. CDR1 is SGHAT and CDR2 is FQNNGV in the germline V gene. Trimming removed 5 bases at V and 4 bases at J, with 14 bases between. CDR3 nucleotides: TGTGCCAGCAGCCCAGACAGGTATGGCACTGAAGCTTTCTTT. Amino acid sequence: CASSPDRYGTEAFF.

The chain has TRBV18 and TRBJ1-2, with TRBD1 matching over 7 bases. J gave up 4 bases and V 3 bases, and 8 bases lay outside the gene matches. This CDR3 has 15 residues. CDR1 and CDR2 (germline): KGHSH, LQKENI. The CDR3 loop reads CASSPGRTGVYGYTF. CDR3 nucleotides: TGTGCCAGCTCACCTGGGAGGACAGGAGTCTATGGCTACACCTTC.

The chain combines TRBV11-2 with TRBJ2-7; 12 bases are a match to TRBD2. The CDR3 consists of 15 residues. V lost 4 bases and J lost 3; bases outside the gene matches: 4. CDR1 is SGHAT and CDR2 is FQNNGV in the germline V gene. CDR3 sequence: CASSYGTSGYYEQYF. Written as DNA, the CDR3 is TGTGCCAGCAGCTATGGGACTAGCGGGTACTACGAGCAGTACTTC. The full variable domain, its missing parts supplied by reference TRBV11-2 and TRBJ2-7, is EAGVAQSPRYKIIEKRQSVAFWCNPISGHATLYWYQQILGQGPKLLIQFQNNGVVDDSQLPKDRFSAERLKGVDSTLKIQPAKLEDSAVYLCASSYGTSGYYEQYFGPGTRLTVT.

This chain uses TRBV19 with TRBJ1-2, with D hard to call. Germline CDR1 reads LNHDA; CDR2 reads SQIVND (reference sequence). V gave up 9 bases and J gave up 0 bases, with 17 bases separating them. The CDR3 covers 15 residues. CDR3 protein: CASSQAGGANYGYTF. The CDR3 nucleotides read TGTGCCAGCTCTCAGGCGGGAGGAGCTAACTATGGCTACACCTTC.

This chain links TRBV7-9 with TRBJ2-3; D remains unclear. The germline V and J ends were trimmed by 7 bases and 2 bases, with 13 bases remaining between them. The germline CDR1 and CDR2 sequences are SEHNR and FQNEAQ (reference sequence). The CDR3 sequence is 14 residues long. CDR3 residues: CASKTHSNTDTQYF. CDR3 nucleotide sequence: TGTGCCAGCAAAACCCACAGCAACACAGATACGCAGTATTTT.

The chain is built from TRBV19 and TRBJ1-2; possibly TRBD1 for D (5 bases). Trimming took off 9 bases at V and 0 bases at J, with 20 bases between the two ends. Germline V gene data show CDR1 as LNHDA and CDR2 as SQIVND (reference sequence). This CDR3 is 16 amino acids long. CDR3: CASRTHEGAANYGYTF. In nucleotides, the CDR3 is TGTGCCAGCCGCACTCATGAAGGGGCCGCTAACTATGGCTACACCTTC.

This clonotype was picked up many times. V is TRBV28 and J is TRBJ2-7, with 12 nucleotides matching TRBD1. CDR3 length: 15 amino acids. From germline, CDR1 is MDHEN and CDR2 SYDVKM. V lost 1 base and J lost 7; bases outside the gene matches: 5. The CDR3, as DNA: TGTGCCAGCAGTTTATCGGGACAGGGGGCTCAAGAGCAGTACTTC. Its protein product is CASSLSGQGAQEQYF.

The table lists this clonotype with many counts. The chain joins TRBV12-3 or TRBV12-4 to TRBJ2-5, with 7 bases identical to TRBD1. The CDR3 is 14 amino acids. With V trimmed by 5 bases and J by 5 bases, 8 bases remained unmatched. CDR3 DNA sequence: TGTGCCAGCAGTGCAGGACAGGAGGAGGAGACCCAGTACTTC. Translation gives CASSAGQEEETQYF.

This clonotype was detected many times. This rearrangement joins TRBV7-8 to TRBJ2-7; D may match TRBD1 or TRBD2 (5 bases each). CDR1 and CDR2 (germline): SGHVS, FQNEAQ. Trimming took off 4 bases at V and 5 bases at J, with 12 bases between the two ends. This CDR3 region has 13 residues. The CDR3 region is CASSSTGRHEQYF. The CDR3 DNA follows: TGTGCCAGCAGCTCTACGGGACGACACGAGCAGTACTTC.